Listed below are T cell receptor beta chains from one sample, sequenced in a study of OX40 agonist ivuxolimab in advanced cancers. Sequencing used immunoSEQ multiplex PCR; TCRdb keeps in-frame clones, though not all of them. This table holds some 31,000 clones, more than 75% found once. The sequences come from CD4+ or CD8+ T cells sorted from blood, collected in a trial of the OX40 agonist ivuxolimab. The receptors derive from an adult with an advanced solid tumor such as melanoma, head and neck, liver or kidney cancer. Each CDR3 is given with its conserved first and last residue. The D gene is left open where the match is weak. Clone size is not always given. Where it is, it says once, few, many or a class for expanded clones.

CDR3nt	CDR3aa	v_gene	j_gene	d_gene	abundance
TGTGCCAGTAGTATAACGGGGAGCTCCTACGAGCAGTACTTC	CASSITGSSYEQYF	TRBV19	TRBJ2-7	.	.
TGTGCCAGCAGCTTAGTAGGGTCACAGCAAGAGACCCAGTACTTC	CASSLVGSQQETQYF	TRBV5-6	TRBJ2-5	.	.
TGTGCCAGCAGTTACTCGAGGGGAGACTATGGCTACACCTTC	CASSYSRGDYGYTF	TRBV6-5	TRBJ1-2	.	.
TGTGCCAGTAGACTAGGACACCCAGAGACCCAGTACTTC	CASRLGHPETQYF	TRBV6-1	TRBJ2-5	.	.
TGTGCCAGCAGTAAGGGTTTGAGGGACACAGATACGCAGTATTTT	CASSKGLRDTDTQYF	TRBV6-5	TRBJ2-3	.	.
TGTGCCAGCAGAAGGGTAGGGTCTGAAGCTTTCTTT	CASRRVGSEAFF	TRBV6-1	TRBJ1-1	.	.
TGTGCCAGTAGTTCCACTAGCGGGAGGAGTTATGAGCAGTTCTTC	CASSSTSGRSYEQFF	TRBV19	TRBJ2-1	TRBD2	once
TGTGCCAGCAGGAAAACGCGACAGGGGGCGAACACTGAAGCTTTCTTT	CASRKTRQGANTEAFF	TRBV27	TRBJ1-1	TRBD1	once
TGTGCCAGCAGCTCAGGACTAGCGGTCACAGATACGCAGTATTTT	CASSSGLAVTDTQYF	TRBV11-3	TRBJ2-3	TRBD2	.
TGTGCCAGCAGCTTACGACTAGCGGGACTAGAGCAGTACTTC	CASSLRLAGLEQYF	TRBV21-1	TRBJ2-7	.	.
TGTGCCAGCAGCTTTGGTGGCACTAATGAAAAACTGTTTTTT	CASSFGGTNEKLFF	TRBV11-2	TRBJ1-4	.	.
TGTGCCAGTAGTATGTTTCATAGCAATCAGCCCCAGCATTTT	CASSMFHSNQPQHF	TRBV19	TRBJ1-5	.	.
TGTGCCAGCGGTCTTGGACTGGCAACTAATGAAAAACTGTTTTTT	CASGLGLATNEKLFF	TRBV2	TRBJ1-4	.	.
TGTGCCAGCAGCCCCCTGAACGCTATTCTAGCGGGAGCCCCTTTAGACTACGAGCAGTACTTC	CASSPLNAILAGAPLDYEQYF	TRBV13	TRBJ2-7	TRBD2	few
TGTGCCAGCAGTTACTCGGGGACAGGGACTGAAGCTTTCTTT	CASSYSGTGTEAFF	TRBV6-6	TRBJ1-1	TRBD1	once
TGCGCCAGCAGCTTGGTTGGGACAGACAGCACAGATACGCAGTATTTT	CASSLVGTDSTDTQYF	TRBV5-1	TRBJ2-3	TRBD1	.
TGTGCCAGCAGCCGCTCCACCTCCCGGGAGCTGTTTTTT	CASSRSTSRELFF	TRBV6-5	TRBJ2-2	.	.
TGTGCCAGCAGCTTAACAGGGGGCGACCCTTCCGAGCAGTACTTC	CASSLTGGDPSEQYF	TRBV11-2	TRBJ2-7	TRBD1	.
TGTGCCAGCAGCCCTTTAACAGGGGATTTTTCGGCTGAAGCTTTCTTT	CASSPLTGDFSAEAFF	TRBV5-6	TRBJ1-1	TRBD1	.
TGCGCCAGCAGTGCCCGGAGGAGCGGGACGGAGACCCAGTACTTC	CASSARRSGTETQYF	TRBV10-1	TRBJ2-5	TRBD2	.
TGCGCCAGCAGCTTGGTGGCAAGTGGGGACTACGAGCAGTACTTC	CASSLVASGDYEQYF	TRBV5-1	TRBJ2-7	.	.
TGTGCCAGCAGAGACCGACAGGGAGGGACTGAAGCTTTCTTT	CASRDRQGGTEAFF	TRBV6-1	TRBJ1-1	TRBD1	.
TGTGCCAGCAGCCCGGGACAGGGCTACAATGAGCAGTTCTTC	CASSPGQGYNEQFF	TRBV11-3	TRBJ2-1	TRBD1	few
TGTGCCAGCAGGACCACAGGGCCTAATGAAAAACTGTTTTTT	CASRTTGPNEKLFF	TRBV28	TRBJ1-4	.	once
TGTGCCAGCAGTGAGTCAGGGAATCCGCCAAACTATGGCTACACCTTC	CASSESGNPPNYGYTF	TRBV6-4	TRBJ1-2	.	.
TGTGCCAGCAGCGTAGCCTGGACCCCCCGTGCCACCATATATTTT	CASSVAWTPRATIYF	TRBV9	TRBJ1-3	.	.
TGTGCCAGCAGCTCACCGGGACAGAGCTACGAGCAGTACTTC	CASSSPGQSYEQYF	TRBV5-5	TRBJ2-7	TRBD1	.
TGTGCCATCCTTAGCGGGAGTAACAACGAGCAGTACTTC	CAILSGSNNEQYF	TRBV10-3	TRBJ2-7	TRBD2	.
TGTGCCAGCGGGAGGACAGTCGACGTAGATACGCAGTATTTT	CASGRTVDVDTQYF	TRBV6-5	TRBJ2-3	.	.
TGTGCCAGCAGTTACCTATCCAGCGGGAGGGCCAATGAGCAGTTCTTC	CASSYLSSGRANEQFF	TRBV6-5	TRBJ2-1	TRBD2	.
TGTGCCAGCGGAAGGGGTGAAAAACTGTTTTTT	CASGRGEKLFF	TRBV27	TRBJ1-4	.	.
TGCGCCAGCAGGGATAGGACTAGCGGGGAAGAGACCCAGTACTTC	CASRDRTSGEETQYF	TRBV10-2	TRBJ2-5	TRBD2	.
TGTGCCAGCACCCAAACCGGGAGGGCCGGGGGGACCCAGTACTTC	CASTQTGRAGGTQYF	TRBV9	TRBJ2-5	TRBD2	.
TGCGCCAGCAGCGATACAGGGGGCAGGACCGGGGAGCTGTTTTTT	CASSDTGGRTGELFF	TRBV10-2	TRBJ2-2	TRBD1	.
TGTGCCAGCAGCACAGACCGGGGCTATGGCTACACCTTC	CASSTDRGYGYTF	TRBV11-2	TRBJ1-2	.	.
TGCGCCAGCAGCCCTGTTAGGAATTACTACAATGAGCAGTTCTTC	CASSPVRNYYNEQFF	TRBV23-1	TRBJ2-1	.	.
TGCGCCAGCAGCCAAACGCGACTCACCCGCTCCTACAATGAGCAGTTCTTC	CASSQTRLTRSYNEQFF	TRBV4-1	TRBJ2-1	.	.
TGTGCCAGCAGCCTGGGGACTCTAGCGAGTGAGCAGTTCTTC	CASSLGTLASEQFF	TRBV5-6	TRBJ2-1	.	few
TGTGCCAGTAGTATACCCGGAAGGGGGCTATTTGAGCAGTTCTTC	CASSIPGRGLFEQFF	TRBV19	TRBJ2-1	TRBD1	.
TGTGCCAGTAGTATGCGGACTCGAGACTCGGATACGCAGTATTTT	CASSMRTRDSDTQYF	TRBV19	TRBJ2-3	.	.
TGTGCCAGCAGCCGCTTGGGCGGCAGTACTGAAGCTTTCTTT	CASSRLGGSTEAFF	TRBV7-9	TRBJ1-1	.	.
TGTGCCAGCAGCCTCCTCAGGGGAATGGATAACACCATATATTTT	CASSLLRGMDNTIYF	TRBV14	TRBJ1-3	.	.
TGTGCCAGCAGCTTAGCCCAGACCTACTCCTACGAGCAGTACTTC	CASSLAQTYSYEQYF	TRBV7-9	TRBJ2-7	.	.
TGCGCCAGCAGCCCGGACAGTGACACCTACGAGCAGTACTTC	CASSPDSDTYEQYF	TRBV5-1	TRBJ2-7	.	.
TGCGCCAGCAGCTTGGATTCCGGGACAGGGACTAATGAAAAACTGTTTTTT	CASSLDSGTGTNEKLFF	TRBV5-1	TRBJ1-4	TRBD1	.
TGCGCCAGCAGTTGCCGGGCAGGGGGAAGTTTCGGTGGCTACACCTTC	CASSCRAGGSFGGYTF	TRBV23-1	TRBJ1-2	TRBD1	few
TGTGCCAGCAGTGACGCCCAGGGGGCCTGGAATGAGCAGTTCTTC	CASSDAQGAWNEQFF	TRBV28	TRBJ2-1	TRBD1	.
TGTGCCAGCTCACCACAAAGCGGGGCCGGGGAGCTGTTTTTT	CASSPQSGAGELFF	TRBV18	TRBJ2-2	TRBD2	.
TGCGTCAGCAGCTTAGGACTGGGCAGCAATCAGCCCCAGCATTTT	CVSSLGLGSNQPQHF	TRBV5-1	TRBJ1-5	.	.
TGTGCCAGTAGGATAAAGCGGGGGTTAACCTACGAGCAGTACTTC	CASRIKRGLTYEQYF	TRBV19	TRBJ2-7	TRBD2	.
TGCGCCAGCACCCTCATACTTACTAGCACAGATACGCAGTATTTT	CASTLILTSTDTQYF	TRBV4-1	TRBJ2-3	.	.
TGCGCCAGCAGCCTGGGACAGCCCTCTGGGGCCAACGTCCTGACTTTC	CASSLGQPSGANVLTF	TRBV5-1	TRBJ2-6	TRBD1	.
TGTGCCAGCAGTTTGAAAAGGGAGGGCACTGAAGCTTTCTTT	CASSLKREGTEAFF	TRBV6-5	TRBJ1-1	.	.
TGTGCCAGCAGCTTAAGTGACCTAAGGGAGACCCAGTACTTC	CASSLSDLRETQYF	TRBV7-9	TRBJ2-5	.	.
TGTGCCAGCAGTCCTACAGGGGTCAATCAGCCCCAGCATTTT	CASSPTGVNQPQHF	TRBV28	TRBJ1-5	TRBD1	.
TGTGCCAGCAGGACCGCCGGGACAGGGAACGGCTACACCTTC	CASRTAGTGNGYTF	TRBV28	TRBJ1-2	TRBD1	.
TGTGCCAGCAGCCAAGACAGAAACTATGGCTACACCTTC	CASSQDRNYGYTF	TRBV4-2	TRBJ1-2	.	.
TGCGCCAGCAGCCAGAAGGACGGTATTCCTAATGAAAAACTGTTTTTT	CASSQKDGIPNEKLFF	TRBV4-1	TRBJ1-4	.	.
TGTGCCAGCAGCTTATATGCTGGACTACCATATCAAGAGACCCAGTACTTC	CASSLYAGLPYQETQYF	TRBV7-9	TRBJ2-5	.	.
TGCGCCAGCAGCCCTGATAGGGCAGGCTATGGCTACACCTTC	CASSPDRAGYGYTF	TRBV5-1	TRBJ1-2	.	.